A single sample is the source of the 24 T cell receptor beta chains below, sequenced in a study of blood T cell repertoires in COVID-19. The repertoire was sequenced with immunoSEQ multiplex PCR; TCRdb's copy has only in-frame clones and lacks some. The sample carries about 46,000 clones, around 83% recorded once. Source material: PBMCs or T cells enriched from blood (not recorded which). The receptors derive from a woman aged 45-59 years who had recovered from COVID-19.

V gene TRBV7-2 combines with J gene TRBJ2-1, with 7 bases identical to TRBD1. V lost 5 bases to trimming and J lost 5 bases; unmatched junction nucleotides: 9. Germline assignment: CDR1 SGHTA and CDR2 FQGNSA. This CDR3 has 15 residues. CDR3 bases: TGTGCCAGCAGCAGAGACAGGGAAGGGCACAATGAGCAGTTCTTC. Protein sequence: CASSRDREGHNEQFF.

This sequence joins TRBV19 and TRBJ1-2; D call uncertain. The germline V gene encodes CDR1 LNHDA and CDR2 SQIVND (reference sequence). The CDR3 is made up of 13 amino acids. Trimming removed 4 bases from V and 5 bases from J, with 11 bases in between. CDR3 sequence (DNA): TGTGCCAGTAGTAGGGCGGAGGGATATGGCTACACCTTC. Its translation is CASSRAEGYGYTF.

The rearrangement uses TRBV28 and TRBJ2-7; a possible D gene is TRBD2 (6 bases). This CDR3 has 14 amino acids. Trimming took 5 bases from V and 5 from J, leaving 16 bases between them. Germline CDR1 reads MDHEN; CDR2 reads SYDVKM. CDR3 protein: CASSPSRERDEQYF. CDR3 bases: TGTGCCAGCAGTCCTAGCAGGGAGCGGGACGAGCAGTACTTC.

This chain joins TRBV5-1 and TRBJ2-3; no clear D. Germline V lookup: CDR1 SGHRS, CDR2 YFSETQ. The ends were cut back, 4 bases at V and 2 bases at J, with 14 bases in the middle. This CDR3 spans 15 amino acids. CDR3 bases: TGCGCCAGCAGCCCCCAGTCGAAATACACAGATACGCAGTATTTT. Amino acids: CASSPQSKYTDTQYF.

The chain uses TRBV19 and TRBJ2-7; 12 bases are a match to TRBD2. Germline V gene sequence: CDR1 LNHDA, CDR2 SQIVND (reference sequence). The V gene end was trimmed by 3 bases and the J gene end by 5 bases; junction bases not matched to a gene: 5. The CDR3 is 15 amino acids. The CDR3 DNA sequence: TGTGCCAGTAGTATGACTAGCGGGAGTCAACACGAGCAGTACTTC. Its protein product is CASSMTSGSQHEQYF.

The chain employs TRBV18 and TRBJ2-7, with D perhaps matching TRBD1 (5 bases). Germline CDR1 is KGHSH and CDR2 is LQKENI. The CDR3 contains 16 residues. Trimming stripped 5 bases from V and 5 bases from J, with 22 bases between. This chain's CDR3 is CASSTDSGSIVNEQYF. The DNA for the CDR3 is TGTGCCAGCTCAACGGATTCAGGGTCTATCGTTAACGAGCAGTACTTC.

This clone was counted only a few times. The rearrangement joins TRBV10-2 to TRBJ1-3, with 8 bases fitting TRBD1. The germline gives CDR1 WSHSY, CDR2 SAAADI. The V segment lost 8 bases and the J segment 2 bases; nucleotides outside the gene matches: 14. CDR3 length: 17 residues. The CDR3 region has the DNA TGCGCCAGCTGGGGACAGGTTCGCATGAGGACTGGAAACACCATATATTTT. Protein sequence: CASWGQVRMRTGNTIYF.

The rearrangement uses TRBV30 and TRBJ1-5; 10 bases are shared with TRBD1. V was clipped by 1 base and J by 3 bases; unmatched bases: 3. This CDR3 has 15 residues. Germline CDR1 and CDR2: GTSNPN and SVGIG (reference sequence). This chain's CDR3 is CAWSGGQGLNQPQHF. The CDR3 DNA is TGTGCCTGGAGTGGGGGACAGGGGCTCAATCAGCCCCAGCATTTT.

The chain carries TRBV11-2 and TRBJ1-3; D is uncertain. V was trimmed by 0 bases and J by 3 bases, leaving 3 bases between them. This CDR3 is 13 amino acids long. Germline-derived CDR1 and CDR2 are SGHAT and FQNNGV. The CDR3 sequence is CASSLDRGNTIYF. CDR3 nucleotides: TGTGCCAGCAGCTTAGACCGTGGAAACACCATATATTTT. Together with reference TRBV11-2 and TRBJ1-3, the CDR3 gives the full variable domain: EAGVAQSPRYKIIEKRQSVAFWCNPISGHATLYWYQQILGQGPKLLIQFQNNGVVDDSQLPKDRFSAERLKGVDSTLKIQPAKLEDSAVYLCASSLDRGNTIYFGEGSWLTVV.

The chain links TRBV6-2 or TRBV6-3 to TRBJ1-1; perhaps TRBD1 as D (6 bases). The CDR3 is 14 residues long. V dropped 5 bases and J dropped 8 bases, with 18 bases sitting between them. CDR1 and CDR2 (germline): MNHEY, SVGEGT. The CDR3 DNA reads TGTGCCAGCAGTACGACGGGGGGGCGCTCGGAAGCTTTCTTT. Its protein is CASSTTGGRSEAFF.

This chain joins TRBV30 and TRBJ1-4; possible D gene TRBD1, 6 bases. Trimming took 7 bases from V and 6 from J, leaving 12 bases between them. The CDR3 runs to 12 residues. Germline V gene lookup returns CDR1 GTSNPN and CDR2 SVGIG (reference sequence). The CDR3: CALDRGYEKLFF. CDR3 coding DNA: TGTGCCTTGGACAGAGGTTATGAAAAACTGTTTTTT. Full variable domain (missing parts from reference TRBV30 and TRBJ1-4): SQTIHQWPATLVQPVGSPLSLECTVEGTSNPNLYWYRQAAGRGLQLLFYSVGIGQISSEVPQNLSASRPQDRQFILSSKKLLLSDSGFYLCALDRGYEKLFFGSGTQLSVL.

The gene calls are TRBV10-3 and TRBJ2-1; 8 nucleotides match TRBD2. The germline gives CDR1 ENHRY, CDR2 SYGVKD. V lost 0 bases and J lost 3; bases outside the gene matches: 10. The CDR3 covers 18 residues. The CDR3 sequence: CAISESYLTGGNYNEQFF. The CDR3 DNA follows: TGTGCCATCAGTGAGTCATATTTGACGGGAGGGAACTACAATGAGCAGTTCTTC.

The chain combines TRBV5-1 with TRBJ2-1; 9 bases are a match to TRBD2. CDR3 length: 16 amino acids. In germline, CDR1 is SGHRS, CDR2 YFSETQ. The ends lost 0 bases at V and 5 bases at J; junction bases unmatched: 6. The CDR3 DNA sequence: TGCGCCAGCAGCTTGGATATGGCGGGGGGGAACAATGAGCAGTTCTTC. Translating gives CASSLDMAGGNNEQFF.

This CDR3 is CASSYYAGSGMSTVNYEQYF. The CDR3, as DNA: TGTGCCAGCAGTTACTACGCAGGTTCGGGGATGTCGACCGTAAACTACGAGCAGTACTTC. The chain joins TRBV6-2 or TRBV6-3 to TRBJ2-7; D possibly corresponds to TRBD2 (5 bases). This CDR3 spans 20 amino acids. Trimming took 1 base from V and 3 from J, leaving 28 bases between them. Germline CDR1 MNHEY, CDR2 SVGEGT.

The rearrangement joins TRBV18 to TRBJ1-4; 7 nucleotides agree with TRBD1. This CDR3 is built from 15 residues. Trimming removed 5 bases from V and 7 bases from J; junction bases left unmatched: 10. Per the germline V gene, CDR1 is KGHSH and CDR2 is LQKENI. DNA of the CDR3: TGTGCCAGCTCAATACGACAGGGCGAAGGTGAAAAACTGTTTTTT. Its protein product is CASSIRQGEGEKLFF.

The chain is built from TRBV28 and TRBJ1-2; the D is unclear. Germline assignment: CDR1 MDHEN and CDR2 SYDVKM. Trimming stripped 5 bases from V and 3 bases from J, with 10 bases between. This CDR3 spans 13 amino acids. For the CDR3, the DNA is TGTGCCAGCAGTCTTGACGGGGACTATGGCTACACCTTC. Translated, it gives CASSLDGDYGYTF.

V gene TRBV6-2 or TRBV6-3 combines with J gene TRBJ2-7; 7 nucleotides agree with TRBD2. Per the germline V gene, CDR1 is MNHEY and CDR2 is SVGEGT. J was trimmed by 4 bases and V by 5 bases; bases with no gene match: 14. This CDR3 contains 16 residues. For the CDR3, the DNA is TGTGCCAGCAGTCACACTCTCGGGGAGGGAGTGTACGAGCAGTACTTC. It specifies CASSHTLGEGVYEQYF.

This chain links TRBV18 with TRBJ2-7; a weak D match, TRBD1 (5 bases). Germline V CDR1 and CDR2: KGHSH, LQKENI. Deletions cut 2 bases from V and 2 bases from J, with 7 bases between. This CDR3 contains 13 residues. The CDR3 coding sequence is TGTGCCAGCTCACCAGACAGAACCTACGAGCAGTACTTC. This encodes CASSPDRTYEQYF.

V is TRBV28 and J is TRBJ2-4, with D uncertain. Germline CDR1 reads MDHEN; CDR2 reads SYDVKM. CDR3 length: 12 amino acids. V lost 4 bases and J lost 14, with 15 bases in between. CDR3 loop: CASSSPSLLEYF. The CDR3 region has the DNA TGTGCCAGCAGTTCCCCTTCTCTTCTCGAGTACTTC.

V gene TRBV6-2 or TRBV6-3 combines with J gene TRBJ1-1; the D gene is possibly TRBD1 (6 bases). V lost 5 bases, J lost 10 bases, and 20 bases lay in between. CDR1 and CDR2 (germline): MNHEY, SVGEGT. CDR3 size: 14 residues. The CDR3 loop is CASSPLENRERAFF. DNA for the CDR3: TGTGCCAGCAGTCCACTAGAAAACAGGGAAAGAGCTTTCTTT.

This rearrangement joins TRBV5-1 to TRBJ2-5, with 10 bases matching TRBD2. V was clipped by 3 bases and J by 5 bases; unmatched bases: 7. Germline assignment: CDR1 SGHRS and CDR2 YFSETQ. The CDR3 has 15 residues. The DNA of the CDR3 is TGCGCCAGCAGCTCCCTAGCGGGAGTTCAGGAGACCCAGTACTTC. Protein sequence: CASSSLAGVQETQYF.

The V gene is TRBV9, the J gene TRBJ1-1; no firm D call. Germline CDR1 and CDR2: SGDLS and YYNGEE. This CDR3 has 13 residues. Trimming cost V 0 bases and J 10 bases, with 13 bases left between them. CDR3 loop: CASSVDHLGRAFF. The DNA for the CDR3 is TGTGCCAGCAGCGTAGACCATCTAGGGAGAGCTTTCTTT.

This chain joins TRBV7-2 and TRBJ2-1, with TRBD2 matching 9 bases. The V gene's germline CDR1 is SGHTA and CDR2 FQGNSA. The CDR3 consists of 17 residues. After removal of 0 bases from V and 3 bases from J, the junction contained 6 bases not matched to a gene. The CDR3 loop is CASSLAPLAGLYNEQFF. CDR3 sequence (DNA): TGTGCCAGCAGCTTAGCCCCACTAGCGGGCCTCTACAATGAGCAGTTCTTC.

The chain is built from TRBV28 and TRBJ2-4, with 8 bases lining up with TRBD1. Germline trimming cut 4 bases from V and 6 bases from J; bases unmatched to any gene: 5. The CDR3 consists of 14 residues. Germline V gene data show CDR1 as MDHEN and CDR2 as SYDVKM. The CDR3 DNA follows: TGTGCCAGCAGTTCGCACGGGACAGGAAACATTCAGTACTTC. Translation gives CASSSHGTGNIQYF.